This entry lists 3 T cell receptor beta chains sequenced from one sample in a study of cytomegalovirus exposure and HLA in healthy donors. The PCR ran on 60 Vbeta and 13 Jbeta primers. Repertoires were generated with immunoSEQ multiplex PCR, while TCRdb's copy carries only in-frame clones and drops some. The sample lists approximately 150,000 clones, 79% seen once, with about 4% in the top ten. Sample: PBMCs. These receptor sequences come from a human donor in good health.

The V gene is TRBV7-5, the J gene TRBJ2-3; TRBD1, the D gene given by the table, was not confirmed from the DNA. TRBV7-5 is flagged as a pseudogene. There are 18 residues in the CDR3. The CDR3 here is CVRSQPSGTGGYTDTQYF. The CDR3 bases are TGTGTCAGAAGCCAGCCCTCCGGGACAGGGGGCTACACAGATACGCAGTATTTT.

This chain links TRBV6-5 with TRBJ2-1; D might be TRBD1 (8 bases). Trimming cost V 6 bases and J 5 bases, with 11 bases left between them. This CDR3 contains 13 residues. Germline values: CDR1 MNHEY, CDR2 SVGAGI. The chain's CDR3 is CASSTGGDNEQFF. In nucleotides, the CDR3 is TGTGCCAGCAGCACAGGGGGGGACAATGAGCAGTTCTTC.

The sample holds a few counts of this clone. The chain recombines TRBV10-3 with TRBJ2-7; 14 positions agree with TRBD2. V dropped 2 bases and J dropped 5; count of bases not matched to a gene: 2. The CDR3 runs 15 residues. The germline V gene encodes CDR1 ENHRY and CDR2 SYGVKD. The CDR3 is CAISEGTSGSNEQYF. For the CDR3, the DNA is TGTGCCATCAGTGAGGGGACTAGCGGGAGCAACGAGCAGTACTTC.